This record looks at one T cell receptor (beta chain) sequence and its context. Its antigen target is currently unknown. The record has no base qualities; no much larger clone is one base away. The data were obtained in a study of blood T cell repertoires in COVID-19 (dated by TCRdb to about 2020). About the full investigation: Collaborator samples came from the United States, Italy and Spain and covered acute and convalescent phases of COVID-19. The material from the prospective study consisted of cDNA or gDNA derived from T cells, B-cell-depleted T cells, or PBMCs. The dataset comprised deeply sampled blood TCRbeta repertoires from subjects exposed to, actively infected with, or recovered from COVID-19. The repertoires were released in a freely available public database meant as a resource for research on the immune response to SARS-CoV-2. Samples were obtained from the ongoing ImmuneRACE study (first 160 participants) and from 1,200 or so subjects provided by 6 global collaborators. Nearly every sample came with metadata listing a de-identified subject ID, COVID-19 status, age in years and sex. HLA class I and class II types, where available, came from metadata supplied by the sample provider rather than from assay-based typing. Study-wide conclusions, independent of this receptor: How much clinical and demographic metadata was included differed by source and by participant, and the metadata was provided uncurated.

Another Seattle source contributed samples from volunteer blood donors who had recovered from COVID-19. Whole blood was collected in K2EDTA tubes by collaborating institutions according to the institutions' own protocols. For TCRbeta analysis, collaborators shipped samples in one of three forms: frozen whole blood, isolated PBMCs, or DNA extracted from either of those sample types. The immunoSEQ Assay, a bias-controlled multiplex PCR, was used to amplify TCRbeta CDR3 regions from genomic DNA. Processing in the source paper ran as follows. The number of nucleated cells in each sample was estimated from the amplification of reference gene primers within the assay. To quantify the absolute abundance of each unique TCRbeta CDR3 rearrangement, sequence reads were collapsed and filtered. For each sample, productive Simpson clonality was calculated as the square root of Simpson's diversity index over productive rearrangements. The immuneACCESS repertoire file appears here via TCRdb, limited to in-frame rearrangements. These files lack a portion of the clones; in checked studies, under half of the deficit traces to unresolved V genes, and the cause of the others is not known. The DNA gave D and trimming, while V, J and clone size come from that table. A total of some 220,000 clones appear in this sample, approximately 81% of them only once. The ten most abundant clones make up about 3% of the sample.

Material: peripheral blood. This clonotype was obtained from a man aged 45 to 65 who had recovered from COVID-19.

Here the CDR3 is given as CASSDSGVSYEQYF. The DNA is TGCGCCAGCAGTGACTCAGGGGTATCCTACGAGCAGTACTTC. The rearranged chain carries TRBV10-1 and TRBJ2-7, and the D gene may be TRBD1, 6 bases matching. In the germline V gene (reference sequence), CDR1 corresponds to WNHNN and CDR2 to SYGVQD. There are 14 amino acids in the CDR3, from cysteine to phenylalanine inclusive. Of all the DNA, just the CDR3 is kept, 42 bases in frame from base 1. V sheds 3 bases and J sheds 1 base, leaving 10 bases between their ends.